This passage covers 2 T cell receptor beta chains from one sample sequenced in a study of patients and donors after allogeneic stem cell transplantation. Via MiXCR, TCRdb re-called the RT-PCR reads, giving one row per CDR3 protein. The sample comprises about 960,000 distinct CDR3 sequences, roughly 17% of which are singletons, and 5% to 6.5% rests with the top ten. Sample: blood, either unsorted or a sorted T cell fraction (not recorded which). The receptors derive from a human donor who was either an allogeneic HSCT recipient or a stem cell or donor lymphocyte infusion donor (not recorded which). It is not recorded whose cells these are; they may come from a transplant donor.

This sequence joins TRBV2 and TRBJ2-3; 7 nucleotides agree with TRBD2. The V segment lost 8 bases and the J segment 7 bases; nucleotides outside the gene matches: 9. This CDR3 is built from 13 residues. Germline CDR1 reads SNHLY; CDR2 reads FYNNEI. CDR3 sequence (DNA): TGTGCCAGCCCGGCGGGAGACCAGCATACGCAGTATTTT. Translated: CASPAGDQHTQYF.

This clonotype was recorded many times. The rearrangement joins TRBV12-3 or TRBV12-4 to TRBJ1-6; 7 bases agree with TRBD1. The CDR3 loop spans 14 amino acids. V was clipped by 5 bases and J by 7 bases; unmatched bases: 5. This CDR3 reads CASSQTGKNSPLHF. CDR3 DNA sequence: TGTGCCAGCAGTCAGACAGGGAAGAATTCACCCCTCCACTTT.